This passage covers 31 T cell receptor beta chains from one sample sequenced in a study of T cells in Graves' hyperthyroidism and ophthalmopathy. Amplified regions were TCR beta CDR3 sequences from RNA transcripts. During a first-round RT-PCR of the TCR CDR3, the HTBI primer set was used. TCRdb re-called the multiplex PCR reads through MiXCR, storing one row per CDR3 protein. The sample has about 420,000 distinct CDR3 sequences, roughly an eighth seen once. The specimen was blood. The receptor source for this set is a woman younger than 35 with Graves' hyperthyroidism.

In its sample, this clonotype was seen many times. CDR3 residues: CASSFGRGLANSPLHF. The CDR3, as DNA: TGTGCCAGCAGTTTCGGGAGAGGGTTGGCTAATTCACCCCTCCACTTT. The V gene is TRBV28, the J gene TRBJ1-6; D gene unclear. Germline values: CDR1 MDHEN, CDR2 SYDVKM. This CDR3 has 16 residues. V lost 3 bases and J 6 bases, leaving 15 bases between the germline ends.

This clonotype was seen at least ten times. This sequence joins TRBV29-1 and TRBJ2-3, with 8 bases aligning to TRBD1. The J segment lost 0 bases and the V segment lost 6 bases, leaving 11 bases of the junction unmatched. There are 16 residues in the CDR3. Germline V lookup: CDR1 SQVTM, CDR2 ANQGSEA. The CDR3 loop is CSVPVGTGHSTDTQYF. The DNA for the CDR3 is TGCAGCGTACCCGTCGGGACAGGCCATAGCACAGATACGCAGTATTTT.

The table lists this clonotype with many counts. The chain is built from TRBV12-3 or TRBV12-4 and TRBJ2-2; 7 bases agree with TRBD1. V lost 6 bases, J lost 6 bases, and 4 bases stayed unmatched. The CDR3 spans 13 residues. CDR3 residues: CASRTQGAGELFF. For the CDR3, the DNA is TGTGCCAGCAGAACCCAGGGGGCCGGGGAGCTGTTTTTT.

This clonotype was recorded many times. The chain employs TRBV7-9 and TRBJ1-2; a possible D gene is TRBD1 (6 bases). The germline V gene encodes CDR1 SEHNR and CDR2 FQNEAQ (reference sequence). The CDR3 has 14 amino acids. V was shortened by 1 base and J by 4 bases, with 10 bases between the two germline ends. CDR3 residues: CASSLVIGGYGYTF. In DNA, the CDR3 is TGTGCCAGCAGCTTAGTTATAGGGGGCTATGGCTACACCTTC.

This clonotype was seen at least ten times. The chain uses TRBV18 and TRBJ2-1; TRBD2 matches at 9 bases. This CDR3 contains 16 residues. Germline trimming cut 0 bases from V and 0 bases from J; bases unmatched to any gene: 0. Germline V gives CDR1 KGHSH, CDR2 LQKENI. Here the CDR3 reads CASSPPSGSSYNEQFF. CDR3 sequence (DNA): TGTGCCAGCTCACCACCTAGCGGGAGCTCCTACAATGAGCAGTTCTTC.

A word on this clonotype: A much bigger clone sits one base away, suggesting this may be a read error. The chain couples TRBV2 to TRBJ1-1, with D possibly matching TRBD1 (5 bases). The ends were cut back, 1 base at V and 3 bases at J, with 12 bases in the middle. CDR1 and CDR2 (germline): SNHLY, FYNNEI. The length of the CDR3 is 15 residues. In nucleotides, the CDR3 is TGTGCCAGCAGTGAAGGGCCGGCAGGGCACACTGAAGCTTTCTTT. Protein sequence: CASSEGPAGHTEAFF.

This clonotype was seen only a few times. A much larger clone differs from this one at a single base, so this may be a read error. The V and J genes are TRBV7-3 and TRBJ2-2, with D perhaps matching TRBD2 (5 bases). Germline V gene sequence: CDR1 SGHTA, CDR2 FQGTGA. CDR3 length: 13 amino acids. Trimming took 5 bases from V and 5 from J, leaving 9 bases between them. The CDR3 spells CASSERGTGELFF. The CDR3 bases are TGTGCCAGCAGCGAACGGGGAACCGGGGAGCTGTTTTTT.

At least ten counts were recorded for this clonotype. Germline is not matched at one junction end, which may reflect a read error. The CDR3 DNA reads as TGTGCCAGCAGCTTAGGGCTAGCGGGAGGCAATGAGCAGTTCTTC. Translating gives CASSLGLAGGNEQFF. The gene calls are TRBV5-1 and TRBJ2-1; 11 bases line up with TRBD2. The CDR3 loop spans 15 amino acids. Germline-derived CDR1 and CDR2 are SGHRS and YFSETQ.

This clonotype was recorded at least ten times. The chain uses TRBV11-2 and TRBJ2-5; 7 nucleotides align to TRBD2. V lost 5 bases, J lost 4 bases, and 10 bases stayed unmatched. This CDR3 region has 15 residues. CDR1 and CDR2 (germline): SGHAT, FQNNGV. The CDR3: CASSLLTSARETQYF. The CDR3 region has the DNA TGTGCCAGCAGCCTCCTTACTAGCGCGCGAGAGACCCAGTACTTC.

The chain uses TRBV19 and TRBJ1-6; 8 positions match TRBD1. Trimming at V came to 6 bases and at J to 10 bases, leaving 5 bases not matched to a gene. The CDR3 spans 13 residues. CDR1 LNHDA and CDR2 SQIVND come from the germline V gene (reference sequence). The CDR3 nucleotides read TGTGCCAGTAGGACAGGGGACGGATCACCCCTCCACTTT. It translates to CASRTGDGSPLHF.

CDR3 in amino acids: CASSLAAGINTGELFF. The CDR3 bases are TGCGCCAGCAGCTTGGCGGCAGGGATTAACACCGGGGAGCTGTTTTTT. This chain links TRBV5-1 with TRBJ2-2; the D gene is possibly TRBD1 (5 bases). Between the trimmed V and J ends, which lost 0 bases and 2 bases, there was a span of 11 bases. The CDR3 is 16 residues long. The germline V gene encodes CDR1 SGHRS and CDR2 YFSETQ.

This clonotype was seen many times. The chain joins TRBV4-3 to TRBJ1-5, with 8 bases aligning to TRBD1. Looked up from germline, CDR1 is LGHNA and CDR2 is YSLEER. The CDR3 length is 16 residues. V shed 0 bases and J 7 bases; nucleotides not matched to a gene: 8. DNA of the CDR3: TGCGCCAGCAGCCAAGATCCAGGGGGCTCCCCCCAGCCCCAGCATTTT. This codes for CASSQDPGGSPQPQHF.

This clonotype was counted ten times or more. V usage is TRBV6-1 and J usage is TRBJ2-7, with 7 bases that match TRBD1. Trimming removed 6 bases from V and 5 bases from J; junction bases left unmatched: 7. CDR1 and CDR2 (germline): MNHNS, SASEGT. This CDR3 is built from 13 residues. CDR3 nucleotides: TGTGCCAGCAGCCGTCTTGACAGGGACGAGCAGTACTTC. Translated, it gives CASSRLDRDEQYF.

The CDR3 DNA sequence: TGTGCCAGCAGCCCGTACAGGGGGATTTATGGCTACACCTTC. This sequence encodes CASSPYRGIYGYTF. The chain couples TRBV7-2 to TRBJ1-2; the match to TRBD1 covers 8 bases. This CDR3 is built from 14 residues. The V segment lost 5 bases and the J segment 5 bases; nucleotides outside the gene matches: 7. CDR1 SGHTA and CDR2 FQGNSA come from the germline V gene.

This clonotype has at least ten counts. J is TRBJ2-7 and V is TRBV6-1, with D possibly being TRBD2 (6 bases). Germline values: CDR1 MNHNS, CDR2 SASEGT. Trimming cost V 3 bases and J 6 bases, with 9 bases left between them. The CDR3 has 12 amino acids. CDR3 nucleotide sequence: TGTGCCAGCAGTGATAGCGGTCGCGAGCAGTACTTC. Translation gives CASSDSGREQYF.

This clonotype was seen at least ten times. The rearrangement links TRBV2 to TRBJ2-7; D not certain. Trimming left V 8 bases short and J 2 bases short, with 13 bases between. The CDR3 is 13 residues long. From germline, CDR1 is SNHLY and CDR2 FYNNEI. The CDR3 nucleotides are TGTGCCAGCCTCCCCAGCCAAGCCTACGAGCAGTACTTC. Translated: CASLPSQAYEQYF.

This clonotype was counted at least ten times. The J gene is TRBJ2-5, the V gene TRBV20-1, with unresolved D. The CDR3 is 13 amino acids. Germline V gene data show CDR1 as DFQATT and CDR2 as SNEGSKA (reference sequence). V was shortened by 4 bases and J by 0 bases, with 9 bases between the two germline ends. CDR3 protein: CSAKDAYQETQYF. As DNA, the CDR3 is TGCAGTGCTAAGGACGCGTACCAAGAGACCCAGTACTTC.

In its sample, this clonotype was seen many times. J is TRBJ2-1 and V is TRBV12-3 or TRBV12-4, with TRBD2 matching 10 bases. The CDR3 loop spans 12 amino acids. Losses at the gene ends were 8 bases for V and 8 bases for J; bases not matched to a gene: 3. DNA for the CDR3: TGTGCCAGCTCTAGCGGGAGCTATGAGCAGTTCTTC. It translates to CASSSGSYEQFF.

In this sample, this clonotype turned up many times. The chain's CDR3 is CSARRGTGNEQYF. The CDR3 coding sequence is TGCAGTGCTAGACGCGGGACAGGGAACGAGCAGTACTTC. J is TRBJ2-7 and V is TRBV20-1; 9 nucleotides agree with TRBD1. Germline V gene data show CDR1 as DFQATT and CDR2 as SNEGSKA (reference sequence). Trimming cost V 2 bases and J 5 bases; bases outside gene matches: 4. This CDR3 is built from 13 residues.

This clonotype was counted a few times. This chain joins TRBV27 and TRBJ2-1; TRBD2 matches at 9 bases. Germline V gene data show CDR1 as MNHEY and CDR2 as SMNVEV (reference sequence). CDR3 length: 18 amino acids. J lost 0 bases, V lost 4 bases, and 10 bases had no gene match. The CDR3 protein is CASSSFSGRTSSYNEQFF. The CDR3 DNA sequence: TGTGCCAGCAGTTCATTCAGCGGGAGGACCAGCTCCTACAATGAGCAGTTCTTC.

This clonotype appeared many times. The V call is TRBV29-1, the J call TRBJ2-7; 9 bases are shared with TRBD1. The V and J ends lost 7 bases and 3 bases, in that order; junction bases with no gene match: 7. Germline CDR1 and CDR2: SQVTM and ANQGSEA. The CDR3 contains 13 residues. Here the CDR3 DNA reads TGCAGCGGGTGGACAGGGGTCGGCTACGAGCAGTACTTC. This encodes CSGWTGVGYEQYF.

This clonotype was counted ten times or more. The V and J genes are TRBV12-3 or TRBV12-4 and TRBJ2-5; 11 nucleotides align to TRBD2. V was clipped by 5 bases and J by 1 base; unmatched bases: 15. The CDR3 extends over 19 amino acids. This CDR3 is CASSPQGAGTSGSQETQYF. The CDR3 DNA follows: TGTGCCAGCAGTCCTCAGGGGGCCGGTACTAGCGGGAGCCAAGAGACCCAGTACTTC.

This clonotype was counted many times. V is TRBV20-1 and J is TRBJ1-1; D may be TRBD1 (6 bases). The germline gives CDR1 DFQATT, CDR2 SNEGSKA (reference sequence). Trimming cost V 4 bases and J 0 bases, with 9 bases left between them. CDR3 length equals 13 residues. The CDR3 DNA is TGCAGTGCTACCCGACAGGTGAACACTGAAGCTTTCTTT. It yields the protein CSATRQVNTEAFF.

This chain uses TRBV18 with TRBJ1-3; unclear D gene. V was pared by 1 base and J by 0 bases, with 10 bases between. The CDR3 loop spans 16 amino acids. The V gene's germline CDR1 is KGHSH and CDR2 LQKENI. This CDR3 reads CASSPRGTLSGNTIYF. CDR3 DNA: TGTGCCAGCTCACCACGGGGTACCCTCTCTGGAAACACCATATATTTT.

This clonotype was observed once. The chain couples TRBV25-1 to TRBJ1-1; a possible D gene is TRBD1 (6 bases). The ends were cut back, 6 bases at V and 3 bases at J, with 14 bases in the middle. The CDR3 sequence is 14 residues long. The germline V gene has CDR1 MGHDK and CDR2 SYGVNS. CDR3 coding DNA: TGTGCCAGCAGCCGGACAGCTCAAGACACTGAAGCTTTCTTT. Its protein is CASSRTAQDTEAFF.

This chain uses TRBV5-1 with TRBJ2-7; 8 positions agree with TRBD2. The CDR3 is 16 residues long. V was pared by 1 base and J by 3 bases, with 9 bases of the junction left unmatched. Germline V gene sequence: CDR1 SGHRS, CDR2 YFSETQ. The CDR3 sequence: CASSLPSGSMSYEQYF. The CDR3 DNA follows: TGCGCCAGCAGCTTGCCCAGCGGGAGTATGAGCTACGAGCAGTACTTC.

This clonotype showed up many times. The chain couples TRBV20-1 to TRBJ2-7; 7 positions match TRBD1. The CDR3 is made up of 12 amino acids. CDR1 and CDR2 from the germline V gene are DFQATT and SNEGSKA (reference sequence). The ends lost 6 bases at V and 4 bases at J; junction bases unmatched: 6. The CDR3 nucleotides read TGCAGTGCCAAGAGACAGGGTTACGAGCAGTACTTC. Encoded protein: CSAKRQGYEQYF.

The sample holds many counts of this clonotype. V is TRBV30 and J is TRBJ2-5; D remains ambiguous. The CDR3 is 14 amino acids. The germline gives CDR1 GTSNPN, CDR2 SVGIG (reference sequence). Trimming left V 2 bases short and J 0 bases short, with 10 bases between. The CDR3 sequence: CAWSRVSYQETQYF. CDR3 bases: TGTGCCTGGAGTAGGGTTTCTTACCAAGAGACCCAGTACTTC. The variable domain in full, completed from reference TRBV30 and TRBJ2-5, reads SQTIHQWPATLVQPVGSPLSLECTVEGTSNPNLYWYRQAAGRGLQLLFYSVGIGQISSEVPQNLSASRPQDRQFILSSKKLLLSDSGFYLCAWSRVSYQETQYFGPGTRLLVL.

The rearrangement joins TRBV2 to TRBJ1-1; TRBD1 matches 7 bases. V trimming: 4 bases; J trimming: 5 bases; junction bases outside the gene matches: 7. The CDR3 extends over 14 amino acids. The germline V gene encodes CDR1 SNHLY and CDR2 FYNNEI. CDR3: CASSGQGGGTEAFF. CDR3 in DNA: TGTGCCAGCAGTGGACAGGGTGGGGGTACTGAAGCTTTCTTT. The full variable domain, with the rest looked up from reference TRBV2 and TRBJ1-1, is EPEVTQTPSHQVTQMGQEVILRCVPISNHLYFYWYRQILGQKVEFLVSFYNNEISEKSEIFDDQFSVERPDGSNFTLKIRSTKLEDSAMYFCASSGQGGGTEAFFGQGTRLTVV.

This clonotype was counted at least ten times. This chain joins TRBV10-3 and TRBJ2-7, with D unclear. The germline V gene encodes CDR1 ENHRY and CDR2 SYGVKD. V was cut by 2 bases and J by 6 bases, with 8 bases left in between. The CDR3 runs 12 residues. The DNA for the CDR3 is TGTGCCATCAGTGAGGGCACCTCCGAGCAGTACTTC. Protein: CAISEGTSEQYF.

There are many counts of this clonotype. The rearrangement links TRBV28 to TRBJ1-2, with 12 bases identical to TRBD1. CDR1 and CDR2 (germline): MDHEN, SYDVKM. This CDR3 has 16 amino acids. V was pared by 3 bases and J by 4 bases, with 6 bases of the junction left unmatched. CDR3 coding DNA: TGTGCCAGCAGTTTCCCCGGGACAGGGGGCCGCTATGGCTACACCTTC. Protein product: CASSFPGTGGRYGYTF.